Below, one TCR beta chain is given with its context. This record belongs to a study of T cell changes during pregnancy in multiple sclerosis. The germline CDR1 and CDR2 sequences are SGHVS and FQNEAQ. Trimming pared 1 base from V and 4 bases from J, leaving 13 bases between. CDR3 length: 15 amino acids. Libraries were prepared by immunoSEQ multiplex PCR; TCRdb keeps only in-frame clonotypes and omits some of them. There are some 40,000 clones in the sample; around nine tenths occur only once, and around 0.5% lies in the top ten. The source of this sequence is a female donor with multiple sclerosis, enrolled in a pregnancy study. The material sequenced was CD4+ T cells from peripheral blood mononuclear cells, taken in the first trimester of pregnancy. The gene calls are TRBV7-8 and TRBJ1-2; maybe TRBD1 (6 bases). As DNA, the CDR3 is TGTGCCAGCAGCTTAGTACAGGGCCTTCCCTATGGCTACACCTTC. This translates into CASSLVQGLPYGYTF. The full variable domain, in which reference TRBV7-8 and TRBJ1-2 provide the parts outside the CDR3, is GAGVSQSPRYKVAKRGQDVALRCDPISGHVSLFWYQQALGQGPEFLTYFQNEAQLDKSGLPSDRFFAERPEGSVSTLKIQRTQQEDSAVYLCASSLVQGLPYGYTFGSGTRLTVV.